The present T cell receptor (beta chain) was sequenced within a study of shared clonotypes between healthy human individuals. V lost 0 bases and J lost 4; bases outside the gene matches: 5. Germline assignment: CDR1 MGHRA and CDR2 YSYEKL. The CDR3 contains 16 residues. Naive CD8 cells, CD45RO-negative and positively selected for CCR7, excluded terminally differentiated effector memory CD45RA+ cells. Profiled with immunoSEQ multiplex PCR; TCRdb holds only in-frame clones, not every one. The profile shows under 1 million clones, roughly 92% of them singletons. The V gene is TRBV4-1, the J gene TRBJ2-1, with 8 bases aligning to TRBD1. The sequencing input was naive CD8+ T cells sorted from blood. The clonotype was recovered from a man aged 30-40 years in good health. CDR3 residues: CASSQDQGAQYNEQFF. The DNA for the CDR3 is TGCGCCAGCAGCCAAGATCAGGGGGCTCAATACAATGAGCAGTTCTTC.